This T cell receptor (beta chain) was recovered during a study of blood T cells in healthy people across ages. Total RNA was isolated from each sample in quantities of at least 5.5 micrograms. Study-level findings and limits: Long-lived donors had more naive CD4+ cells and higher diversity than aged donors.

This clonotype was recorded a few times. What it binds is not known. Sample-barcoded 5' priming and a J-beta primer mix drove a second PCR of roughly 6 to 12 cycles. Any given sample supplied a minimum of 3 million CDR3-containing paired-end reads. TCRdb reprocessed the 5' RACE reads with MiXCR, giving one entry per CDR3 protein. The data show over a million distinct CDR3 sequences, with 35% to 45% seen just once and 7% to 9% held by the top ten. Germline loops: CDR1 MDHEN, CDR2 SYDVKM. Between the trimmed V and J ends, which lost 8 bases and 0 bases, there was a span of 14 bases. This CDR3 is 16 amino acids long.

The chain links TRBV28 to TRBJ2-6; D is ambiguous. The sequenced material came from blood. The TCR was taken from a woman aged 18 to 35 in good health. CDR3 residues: CASGFGWISGANVLTF. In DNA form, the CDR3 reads TGTGCCAGCGGATTTGGGTGGATCTCTGGGGCCAACGTCCTGACTTTC.